These 12 T cell receptor beta chains were sequenced from one sample in a study of CD8 T cells in ankylosing spondylitis. Study conclusions and caveats: A motif of fewer than ten highly homologous TCR beta variants was seen as apparently characteristic of ankylosing spondylitis blood.

No antigen is known for these receptors. One entry per CDR3 protein results from TCRdb running MiXCR on the 5' RACE reads. The table has more than 600,000 distinct CDR3 sequences, 15% to 20% seen once. Sample: blood, either unsorted or a sorted T cell fraction (not recorded which). The receptors here all came from a male donor with ankylosing spondylitis.

This clonotype was counted a few times. The V call is TRBV12-3 or TRBV12-4, the J call TRBJ1-3; 11 bases map to TRBD1. V shed 3 bases and J 8 bases; nucleotides not matched to a gene: 6. The CDR3 length is 15 residues. CDR3 sequence (DNA): TGTGCCAGCAGTTTGGGGACAGGGGGTTTTCACACCATATATTTT. It specifies CASSLGTGGFHTIYF.

The V and J genes are TRBV30 and TRBJ2-7; 9 nucleotides agree with TRBD1. The trim removed 2 bases at V and 5 bases at J, leaving 7 bases unmatched. CDR3 size: 14 residues. The V gene's germline CDR1 is GTSNPN and CDR2 SVGIG (reference sequence). This CDR3 is CAWSPGQGIDEQYF. The CDR3 coding sequence is TGTGCCTGGAGTCCGGGACAGGGTATCGACGAGCAGTACTTC.

The sample holds many counts of this clonotype. The rearrangement uses TRBV5-1 and TRBJ2-5, with 7 bases lining up with TRBD1. This CDR3 spans 13 amino acids. V was pared by 4 bases and J by 5 bases, with 5 bases of the junction left unmatched. Germline V lookup: CDR1 SGHRS, CDR2 YFSETQ. The CDR3 DNA follows: TGCGCCAGCAGCCCGACAGGGATGGAGACCCAGTACTTC. It codes for CASSPTGMETQYF.

The chain has TRBV12-3 or TRBV12-4 and TRBJ2-3; 7 bases line up with TRBD1. With V trimmed by 7 bases and J by 4 bases, 11 bases remained unmatched. The CDR3 is 15 amino acids. The CDR3 loop is CASTLRDSLPDTQYF. The CDR3 DNA sequence: TGTGCCAGCACCCTTCGGGACAGCTTGCCAGATACGCAGTATTTT.

The chain combines TRBV7-9 with TRBJ2-2, with 7 nucleotides matching TRBD1. V shed 2 bases, J shed 1 base, and the junction held 4 bases outside the gene matches. The CDR3 runs to 16 residues. The germline V gene encodes CDR1 SEHNR and CDR2 FQNEAQ (reference sequence). CDR3 nucleotides: TGTGCCAGCAGCTTAATGACAGGGTTGAACACCGGGGAGCTGTTTTTT. Amino acids: CASSLMTGLNTGELFF.

The sample holds many counts of this clonotype. V is TRBV12-3 or TRBV12-4 and J is TRBJ1-1; D remains unclear. With 6 bases removed from V and 3 bases from J, the gap between germline ends came to 17 bases. The CDR3 covers 15 residues. DNA for the CDR3: TGTGCCAGCAGACATCATCGTGCTGGGGACACTGAAGCTTTCTTT. Translating gives CASRHHRAGDTEAFF.

The V and J genes are TRBV20-1 and TRBJ2-7; 9 bases fit TRBD2. Germline assignment: CDR1 DFQATT and CDR2 SNEGSKA (reference sequence). The CDR3 length is 14 residues. V gave up 6 bases and J gave up 0 bases; unmatched junction bases: 6. CDR3 nucleotide sequence: TGCAGTGCCCCGGTGCGGGAGGGCTCCTACGAGCAGTACTTC. It encodes CSAPVREGSYEQYF.

V usage is TRBV5-1 and J usage is TRBJ2-3; 8 nucleotides line up with TRBD1. Germline CDR1 is SGHRS and CDR2 is YFSETQ. J was trimmed by 4 bases and V by 4 bases; bases with no gene match: 5. The CDR3 length is 14 residues. CDR3 nucleotides: TGCGCCAGCAGCAATACAGGGGGTGCAGATACGCAGTATTTT. Residues: CASSNTGGADTQYF.

The J gene is TRBJ2-7, the V gene TRBV7-6, with 12 nucleotides matching TRBD1. Germline V lookup: CDR1 SGHVS, CDR2 FNYEAQ. V was pared by 0 bases and J by 7 bases, with 4 bases of the junction left unmatched. CDR3 length: 15 amino acids. This CDR3 is CASSLAGTGGKEQYF. The CDR3 bases are TGTGCCAGCAGCTTAGCCGGGACAGGGGGCAAGGAGCAGTACTTC.

There are a few counts of this clonotype. The rearrangement uses TRBV7-2 and TRBJ2-3; D is uncertain. Trimming shortened V by 5 bases and J by 4 bases, and 10 bases separated the two germline ends. Germline-derived CDR1 and CDR2 are SGHTA and FQGNSA. CDR3 size: 13 residues. The CDR3 coding sequence is TGTGCCAGCAGCATGCTGACACCAGATACGCAGTATTTT. This translates into CASSMLTPDTQYF.

This clonotype has at least ten counts. This chain joins TRBV9 and TRBJ2-2, with 7 bases aligning to TRBD1. The CDR3 is 15 residues long. The J segment lost 0 bases and the V segment lost 4 bases, leaving 3 bases of the junction unmatched. Germline V gene lookup returns CDR1 SGDLS and CDR2 YYNGEE. The CDR3 DNA reads TGTGCCAGCAGCCCCCAGGGGGCGAACACCGGGGAGCTGTTTTTT. Its translation: CASSPQGANTGELFF.

The V gene is TRBV25-1, the J gene TRBJ2-1, with TRBD1 matching 12 bases. From germline, CDR1 is MGHDK and CDR2 SYGVNS. This CDR3 region has 15 residues. Trimming took 4 bases from V and 8 from J; bases not matched to a gene: 6. CDR3 nucleotides: TGTGCCAGCAGTGCCGTCGGGACAGGGGGCCATGAGCAGTTCTTC. Translated, it gives CASSAVGTGGHEQFF.